The 7 T cell receptor beta chains reported below all come from one sample, sequenced in a study of Graves' ophthalmopathy and Graves' hyperthyroidism. The authors amplified TCR beta CDR3 regions from RNA transcripts. Second-round multiplex PCR followed a first-round RT-PCR using HTBI primers. TCRdb fed the multiplex PCR reads into MiXCR, producing one record per CDR3 protein. The sample holds hundreds of thousands of distinct CDR3 sequences, over 40% seen once. The sequenced sample consisted of peripheral blood. These TCRs come from an adult man with Graves' ophthalmopathy.

The chain has TRBV19 and TRBJ2-2, with D tentatively TRBD1 (6 bases). CDR3 length equals 13 residues. With 9 bases removed from V and 6 bases from J, the gap between germline ends came to 14 bases. Germline CDR1 LNHDA, CDR2 SQIVND (reference sequence). In DNA, the CDR3 is TGTGCCAGCGCCTCAGGGGCGGCCGGGGAGCTGTTTTTT. This gives the protein CASASGAAGELFF.

The rearrangement uses TRBV5-1 and TRBJ2-5; D not resolved. The CDR3 covers 13 residues. Germline loops: CDR1 SGHRS, CDR2 YFSETQ. With 1 base removed from V and 1 base from J, the gap between germline ends came to 5 bases. The CDR3 region has the DNA TGCGCCAGCAGCTTGTGGCGCCAAGAGACCCAGTACTTC. It is translated as CASSLWRQETQYF.

The rearrangement uses TRBV24-1 and TRBJ2-5, with D tentatively TRBD2 (5 bases). The CDR3 runs 14 residues. Germline CDR1 KGHDR, CDR2 SFDVKD. The V end lost 7 bases, the J end lost 5 bases, and 16 bases lay between the germline ends. The CDR3 DNA follows: TGTGCCACCAGCAAAGGTCTAGCCCTGGAGACCCAGTACTTC. Protein product: CATSKGLALETQYF.

This chain links TRBV25-1 with TRBJ1-2; the match to TRBD1 covers 9 bases. Germline V gene lookup returns CDR1 MGHDK and CDR2 SYGVNS. The V segment lost 7 bases and the J segment 3 bases; nucleotides outside the gene matches: 9. This CDR3 spans 15 amino acids. CDR3 region: CASNGTGKGDYGYTF. CDR3 sequence (DNA): TGTGCCAGCAACGGGACAGGGAAGGGGGACTATGGCTACACCTTC.

This clonotype was detected many times. The chain couples TRBV7-9 to TRBJ1-1, with D uncertain. CDR1 is SEHNR, CDR2 FQNEAQ, per germline (reference sequence). This CDR3 has 14 amino acids. The V gene lost 4 bases and the J gene lost 2 bases, with 11 bases spanning the gap. The CDR3 DNA follows: TGTGCCAGCAGCTGGGAGGGAGGAAACACTGAAGCTTTCTTT. It specifies CASSWEGGNTEAFF. The full variable domain, in which reference TRBV7-9 and TRBJ1-1 provide the parts outside the CDR3, is DTGVSQNPRHKITKRGQNVTFRCDPISEHNRLYWYRQTLGQGPEFLTYFQNEAQLEKSRLLSDRFSAERPKGSFSTLEIQRTEQGDSAMYLCASSWEGGNTEAFFGQGTRLTVV.

V and J are TRBV2 and TRBJ1-1, with D unresolved. Germline CDR1 SNHLY, CDR2 FYNNEI. The ends were cut back, 5 bases at V and 3 bases at J, with 28 bases in the middle. CDR3 length equals 19 residues. CDR3 DNA sequence: TGTGCCAGCAGTATCCCCCTAGCGGGAGTCTACGAGCAGTACACTGAAGCTTTCTTT. It is translated as CASSIPLAGVYEQYTEAFF.

The chain employs TRBV14 and TRBJ2-5, with unresolved D. V lost 0 bases to trimming and J lost 9 bases, with 2 bases between them. This CDR3 comprises 10 residues. Germline-derived CDR1 and CDR2 are SGHDN and FVKESK. DNA of the CDR3: TGTGCCAGCAGCCAAGATTCCCAGTACTTC. This sequence encodes CASSQDSQYF.